Included here is one T cell receptor (beta chain) sequence, with context. TCR beta CDR3 sequences were amplified from RNA transcripts. HTBI primers were used for first-round RT-PCR of the TCR CDR3. TCRdb called the multiplex PCR reads again in MiXCR, with one record for every CDR3 protein. Among around 520,000 distinct CDR3 sequences listed, roughly a quarter were seen once. Trimming left V 6 bases short and J 3 bases short, with 8 bases between. This CDR3 region has 12 residues. Germline CDR1 reads MNHNS; CDR2 reads SASEGT. Each diagnosis was grounded in clinical symptoms, serum thyroxine and TRAb, thyroid ultrasound, and orbital computed tomography. These data belong to a study of T cells in Graves' hyperthyroidism and ophthalmopathy.

This chain links TRBV6-1 with TRBJ1-1; D is uncertain. The origin of this receptor is a woman aged 25 to 39 with Graves' ophthalmopathy. The sample consisted of blood. CDR3 DNA: TGTGCCAGCAGGCCGAGTCACACTGAAGCTTTCTTT. Residues: CASRPSHTEAFF.